One and the same sample provided the 21 T cell receptor beta chains below, sequenced in a study of radiotherapy plus CTLA-4 blockade in lung cancer. The method was immunoSEQ multiplex PCR; TCRdb's version includes in-frame clones alone and lacks a portion of them. The top ten hold more than 12% of the sample, which has about 88,000 clones, more than 70% seen once. Sequenced material: peripheral blood, taken from a patient treated with radiotherapy plus ipilimumab. The source of these receptors is a human donor with non-small cell lung cancer that progressed on radiotherapy plus ipilimumab.

The sample holds a few counts of this clone. The chain uses TRBV15 and TRBJ1-1; D gene uncertain. The CDR3 runs to 13 residues. V lost 8 bases and J lost 3, with 13 bases in between. The germline V gene has CDR1 LNHNV and CDR2 YYDKDF (reference sequence). The CDR3 sequence is CATYTPGYTEAFF. CDR3 nucleotide sequence: TGTGCCACCTATACTCCGGGGTACACTGAAGCTTTCTTT.

V and J are TRBV28 and TRBJ1-5; possibly TRBD1 for D (5 bases). Trimming cost V 3 bases and J 3 bases, with 12 bases left between them. This CDR3 spans 15 amino acids. Germline lookup yields CDR1 MDHEN and CDR2 SYDVKM. CDR3 nucleotide sequence: TGTGCCAGCAGTTTCCTGGGACTGAACAATCAGCCCCAGCATTTT. Translation gives CASSFLGLNNQPQHF. The full variable domain, completed using reference TRBV28 and TRBJ1-5, is DVKVTQSSRYLVKRTGEKVFLECVQDMDHENMFWYRQDPGLGLRLIYFSYDVKMKEKGDIPEGYSVSREKKERFSLILESASTNQTSMYLCASSFLGLNNQPQHFGDGTRLSIL.

The chain has TRBV5-1 and TRBJ1-1; weak D call: TRBD1 (5 bases). CDR1 is SGHRS, CDR2 YFSETQ, per germline. The CDR3 consists of 15 residues. V lost 4 bases and J lost 0, with 13 bases in between. The CDR3: CASSPRQYLNTEAFF. The CDR3 coding sequence is TGCGCCAGCAGCCCGAGACAGTATTTGAACACTGAAGCTTTCTTT.

The chain links TRBV11-2 to TRBJ2-1; 11 bases are shared with TRBD1. The CDR3 has 15 amino acids. Germline CDR1 and CDR2: SGHAT and FQNNGV. V shed 6 bases, J shed 4 bases, and the junction held 5 bases outside the gene matches. CDR3 sequence (DNA): TGTGCCAGCAGTCCTGGACAGGGGGCATACAATGAGCAGTTCTTC. Translating gives CASSPGQGAYNEQFF.

This clone was recorded a few times. The rearrangement joins TRBV7-9 to TRBJ2-7; D remains ambiguous. V lost 5 bases and J lost 0, with 11 bases in between. The germline CDR1 and CDR2 sequences are SEHNR and FQNEAQ (reference sequence). The CDR3 spans 14 residues. In DNA form, the CDR3 reads TGTGCCAGCAGCCCGGACGCTCTCTCCTACGAGCAGTACTTC. Translation gives CASSPDALSYEQYF.

The chain recombines TRBV25-1 with TRBJ2-1; 7 positions agree with TRBD2. CDR3 length: 16 amino acids. Per germline, CDR1 MGHDK and CDR2 SYGVNS. The trim removed 4 bases at V and 4 bases at J, leaving 10 bases unmatched. The CDR3 DNA reads TGTGCCAGCAGTGGAGCGAGCGGGGACCGATACAATGAGCAGTTCTTC. Translating gives CASSGASGDRYNEQFF.

The chain combines TRBV7-6 with TRBJ2-5; D is uncertain. Germline-derived CDR1 and CDR2 are SGHVS and FNYEAQ. The CDR3 extends over 17 amino acids. V gave up 1 base and J gave up 5 bases, with 20 bases separating them. CDR3 DNA sequence: TGTGCCAGCAGCTTAGGTGTCACCAACCTTCCTAAGGAGACCCAGTACTTC. Protein product: CASSLGVTNLPKETQYF.

The chain joins TRBV28 to TRBJ2-2; D is perhaps TRBD1 (6 bases). This CDR3 has 13 residues. CDR1 and CDR2 (germline): MDHEN, SYDVKM. Trimming left V 4 bases short and J 7 bases short, with 10 bases between. CDR3 amino acids: CASSWGQNGELFF. CDR3 nucleotides: TGTGCCAGCAGTTGGGGACAAAACGGGGAGCTGTTTTTT.

The V call is TRBV6-6, the J call TRBJ2-7; no firm D call. CDR3 length: 12 amino acids. Trimming removed 4 bases at V and 2 bases at J, with 6 bases between. Per the germline V gene, CDR1 is MNHNY and CDR2 is SVGAGI (reference sequence). Here the CDR3 DNA reads TGTGCCAGCAGTTTGGGGACCTACGAGCAGTACTTC. Translating it yields CASSLGTYEQYF.

This sequence joins TRBV2 and TRBJ2-2; D might be TRBD2 (5 bases). CDR3 length: 16 residues. Trimming took 6 bases from V and 1 from J, leaving 15 bases between them. Germline V gives CDR1 SNHLY, CDR2 FYNNEI. The CDR3 bases are TGTGCCAGCAGCGAGTATAGGACTTGGAACACCGGGGAGCTGTTTTTT. Its protein is CASSEYRTWNTGELFF.

In this sample, this clone turned up a few times. The rearrangement uses TRBV11-3 and TRBJ2-1; TRBD2 aligns across 14 bases. The germline V gene encodes CDR1 SGHNT and CDR2 YENEEA. The junction had 8 bases not matched to a gene; V was cut back by 5 bases and J by 8 bases. The CDR3 extends over 16 amino acids. The CDR3 protein is CASSPGLAGGWDEQFF. For the CDR3, the DNA is TGTGCCAGCAGCCCAGGACTAGCGGGAGGTTGGGATGAGCAGTTCTTC.

The chain recombines TRBV7-9 with TRBJ1-1, with D hard to call. Germline lookup yields CDR1 SEHNR and CDR2 FQNEAQ (reference sequence). CDR3 length equals 15 residues. V shed 1 base and J shed 0 bases, with 9 bases lying between them. The CDR3 DNA sequence: TGTGCCAGCAGCTTAGGGGCAGGTTTGAACACTGAAGCTTTCTTT. As protein: CASSLGAGLNTEAFF. Based on the CDR3 plus reference TRBV7-9 and TRBJ1-1, the full variable domain is DTGVSQNPRHKITKRGQNVTFRCDPISEHNRLYWYRQTLGQGPEFLTYFQNEAQLEKSRLLSDRFSAERPKGSFSTLEIQRTEQGDSAMYLCASSLGAGLNTEAFFGQGTRLTVV.

As regards this clone: The same CDR3 is also encoded by other DNA sequences in this sample. The chain combines TRBV4-2 with TRBJ1-5, with D possibly matching TRBD1 (6 bases). Germline assignment: CDR1 LGHNA and CDR2 YNFKEQ. The V end was cut by 3 bases, the J end by 1 base, with 7 bases between. The CDR3 spans 14 residues. CDR3 loop: CASSHTGSNQPQHF. As DNA, the CDR3 is TGTGCCAGCAGCCATACAGGGAGCAATCAGCCCCAGCATTTT.

This clone has just one count. This rearrangement joins TRBV28 to TRBJ1-1, with a tentative D call TRBD1 (5 bases). CDR3 size: 16 residues. Trimming shortened V by 5 bases and J by 4 bases, and 20 bases separated the two germline ends. In germline, CDR1 is MDHEN, CDR2 SYDVKM. DNA of the CDR3: TGTGCCAGCAGTCCGGGGGACCTCCCCCTGCCCACTGAAGCTTTCTTT. Its protein is CASSPGDLPLPTEAFF.

In its sample, this clone was seen a few times. The chain is built from TRBV5-1 and TRBJ2-7, with unresolved D. This CDR3 spans 13 amino acids. V lost 3 bases, J lost 6 bases, and 13 bases lay in between. The germline V gene has CDR1 SGHRS and CDR2 YFSETQ. CDR3 nucleotide sequence: TGCGCCAGCAGCTCCAACCCCAAAAGCGAGCAGTACTTC. Protein sequence: CASSSNPKSEQYF.

The table lists this clone with a few counts. The chain is built from TRBV29-1 and TRBJ2-1, with 10 bases identical to TRBD2. The V segment lost 4 bases and the J segment 6 bases; nucleotides outside the gene matches: 0. Germline V lookup: CDR1 SQVTM, CDR2 ANQGSEA. This CDR3 is built from 12 residues. The CDR3 sequence: CSVGTSGNEQFF. As DNA, the CDR3 is TGCAGCGTTGGGACTAGCGGCAATGAGCAGTTCTTC.

The chain couples TRBV11-2 to TRBJ2-5, with 10 bases fitting TRBD2. The CDR3 consists of 15 residues. V lost 1 base to trimming and J lost 4 bases; unmatched junction nucleotides: 3. Germline CDR1 is SGHAT and CDR2 is FQNNGV. CDR3 nucleotides: TGTGCCAGCAGCTTAGCTCGACTAGCGGGAGAGACCCAGTACTTC. It codes for CASSLARLAGETQYF.

This chain links TRBV11-3 with TRBJ2-2, with D perhaps matching TRBD1 (5 bases). Trimming removed 5 bases from V and 2 bases from J, with 9 bases in between. CDR3 length: 14 amino acids. The germline CDR1 and CDR2 sequences are SGHNT and YENEEA. CDR3 region: CASSRTPNTGELFF. CDR3 nucleotide sequence: TGTGCCAGCAGCCGGACACCAAACACCGGGGAGCTGTTTTTT.

V is TRBV6-5 and J is TRBJ2-7; maybe TRBD1 (6 bases). CDR1 is MNHEY and CDR2 is SVGAGI in the germline V gene. The CDR3 loop spans 12 amino acids. V lost 5 bases, J lost 7 bases, and 12 bases lay in between. The CDR3 here is CASSPDSSEQYF. Written as DNA, the CDR3 is TGTGCCAGCAGTCCGGACAGTAGTGAGCAGTACTTC.

This CDR3 reads CASSLGERAPYEQYF. In DNA form, the CDR3 reads TGTGCCAGCAGTTTAGGCGAGCGGGCTCCATACGAGCAGTACTTC. The chain couples TRBV28 to TRBJ2-7; D is perhaps TRBD2 (6 bases). The CDR3 has 15 residues. V lost 2 bases to trimming and J lost 4 bases, with 15 bases between them. Germline V lookup: CDR1 MDHEN, CDR2 SYDVKM.

The gene calls are TRBV10-3 and TRBJ1-5; D may be TRBD1 (5 bases). Per the germline V gene, CDR1 is ENHRY and CDR2 is SYGVKD. Trimming cost V 6 bases and J 3 bases, with 9 bases left between them. CDR3 length equals 13 residues. The CDR3: CAISRQTNQPQHF. The DNA of the CDR3 is TGTGCCATCAGCAGACAGACCAATCAGCCCCAGCATTTT.